The 25 T cell receptor beta chains below come from one sample, sequenced in a study of blood T cell repertoires in COVID-19 (TCRdb year 2020). The protocol used for the library was the immunoSEQ multiplex PCR assay. This immuneACCESS table, as held by TCRdb, lists in-frame sequences with V and J called but not all clones. Of the missing ones, under half trace to an unresolved V gene in checked studies; the others have no known cause. This sample is represented by some 310,000 clones; nearly 90% of them were singletons. The ten largest clones represent approximately 0.98% of the sample. The sequenced sample consisted of peripheral blood. The receptors were sampled from a woman aged 35 to 49 with COVID-19, enrolled during active disease.

This clone is a singleton in its sample. The chain couples TRBV5-6 to TRBJ2-2, with 7 bases lining up with TRBD1. Germline CDR1 and CDR2: SGHDT and YYEEEE. CDR3 length equals 16 residues. V dropped 3 bases and J dropped 2; count of bases not matched to a gene: 7. CDR3 loop: CASSSLGTVNTGELFF. Here the CDR3 DNA reads TGTGCCAGCAGCTCCCTCGGGACAGTTAACACCGGGGAGCTGTTTTTT.

The V gene is TRBV4-3, the J gene TRBJ1-2; D is uncertain. Deletions cut 0 bases from V and 1 base from J, with 9 bases between. Germline CDR1 LGHNA, CDR2 YSLEER. There are 15 residues in the CDR3. In DNA, the CDR3 is TGCGCCAGCAGCCAAGAGAGTACGGGTAACTATGGCTACACCTTC. Its translation: CASSQESTGNYGYTF.

The chain couples TRBV7-2 to TRBJ2-2; TRBD1 is a possible D gene (5 bases). Germline lookup yields CDR1 SGHTA and CDR2 FQGNSA. This CDR3 spans 14 amino acids. The ends were cut back, 5 bases at V and 5 bases at J, with 12 bases in the middle. CDR3 coding DNA: TGTGCCAGCAGCCCTCTCCAGGGTACCGGGGAGCTGTTTTTT. It translates to CASSPLQGTGELFF.

The chain joins TRBV7-9 to TRBJ1-2; D is ambiguous. Trimming took off 5 bases at V and 3 bases at J, with 10 bases between the two ends. Germline-derived CDR1 and CDR2 are SEHNR and FQNEAQ (reference sequence). The CDR3 contains 13 residues. The DNA of the CDR3 is TGTGCCAGCAGCATCCGGGGTGACTATGGCTACACCTTC. Translation gives CASSIRGDYGYTF.

To note about this clone: Different DNA sequences within this sample yield the same CDR3. This rearrangement joins TRBV5-1 to TRBJ2-5, with 7 bases aligning to TRBD1. The germline CDR1 and CDR2 sequences are SGHRS and YFSETQ. The CDR3 sequence is 14 residues long. With V trimmed by 4 bases and J by 1 base, 4 bases remained unmatched. The CDR3 spells CASSPGTAQETQYF. In DNA, the CDR3 is TGCGCCAGCAGCCCCGGGACAGCCCAAGAGACCCAGTACTTC.

The chain uses TRBV7-2 and TRBJ2-1; 8 positions agree with TRBD2. The trim removed 5 bases at V and 0 bases at J, leaving 12 bases unmatched. Germline lookup yields CDR1 SGHTA and CDR2 FQGNSA. The CDR3 consists of 18 residues. CDR3 loop: CASSHPSVAGPSYNEQFF. The CDR3 DNA is TGTGCCAGCAGCCACCCCTCCGTAGCGGGGCCCTCCTACAATGAGCAGTTCTTC.

The chain is built from TRBV4-3 and TRBJ2-5; tentatively, D is TRBD1 (5 bases). Germline CDR1 LGHNA, CDR2 YSLEER. The CDR3 has 14 residues. Trimming left V 3 bases short and J 4 bases short, with 12 bases between. CDR3 DNA: TGCGCCAGCAGCCAGGGTAGTAGGGGAGAGACCCAGTACTTC. It yields the protein CASSQGSRGETQYF.

CDR3 nucleotide sequence: TGTGCCACCAGCAGAGCATCAGCCTACGAGCAGTACTTC. As protein: CATSRASAYEQYF. The V and J genes are TRBV15 and TRBJ2-7; D remains ambiguous. Per germline, CDR1 LNHNV and CDR2 YYDKDF (reference sequence). The CDR3 length is 13 residues. V was cut by 1 base and J by 2 bases, with 6 bases left in between.

This clone was detected ten times or more. The rearrangement uses TRBV4-1 and TRBJ1-3; 12 nucleotides align to TRBD1. This CDR3 is 17 amino acids long. V lost 2 bases to trimming and J lost 5 bases; unmatched junction nucleotides: 7. Per germline, CDR1 MGHRA and CDR2 YSYEKL. In nucleotides, the CDR3 is TGCGCCAGCAGCCAACAACCAGGGACAGGGGGCAGAAACACCATATATTTT. Translation gives CASSQQPGTGGRNTIYF.

This chain links TRBV7-3 with TRBJ1-1; the match to TRBD1 covers 7 bases. The V and J ends lost 4 bases and 1 base, in that order; junction bases with no gene match: 6. Germline CDR1 and CDR2: SGHTA and FQGTGA. The CDR3 is made up of 15 amino acids. The CDR3 coding sequence is TGTGCCAGCAGCTCCCAGGGGGTGGGGAACACTGAAGCTTTCTTT. This sequence encodes CASSSQGVGNTEAFF.

The chain uses TRBV9 and TRBJ2-3; 8 bases agree with TRBD1. The V and J ends lost 2 bases and 3 bases, in that order; junction bases with no gene match: 5. CDR3 length equals 15 residues. The germline V gene has CDR1 SGDLS and CDR2 YYNGEE. CDR3 sequence (DNA): TGTGCCAGCAGCGTGACAGGGGTGGATACAGATACGCAGTATTTT. Its translation is CASSVTGVDTDTQYF.

The genes are TRBV6-5 and TRBJ1-1; possible D gene TRBD1, 5 bases. CDR1 is MNHEY, CDR2 SVGAGI, per germline. This CDR3 contains 14 residues. V was pared by 7 bases and J by 6 bases, with 18 bases between. CDR3 nucleotides: TGTGCCAGCATCAGGGATGCGTCGGGGGCTGAAGCTTTCTTT. This gives the protein CASIRDASGAEAFF.

The chain is built from TRBV29-1 and TRBJ2-3; 9 bases fit TRBD1. The V segment lost 1 base and the J segment 1 base; nucleotides outside the gene matches: 3. Germline V gives CDR1 SQVTM, CDR2 ANQGSEA. This CDR3 region has 15 residues. The CDR3 sequence: CSVEARDRGTDTQYF. CDR3 in DNA: TGCAGCGTTGAAGCCCGGGACAGGGGCACAGATACGCAGTATTTT.

The chain joins TRBV7-3 to TRBJ1-1; D not resolved. The V end was cut by 1 base, the J end by 2 bases, with 8 bases between. CDR1 and CDR2 from the germline V gene are SGHTA and FQGTGA. The CDR3 runs to 14 residues. Written as DNA, the CDR3 is TGTGCCAGCAGCTTAAGGGCGGGTAACACTGAAGCTTTCTTT. Translation gives CASSLRAGNTEAFF.

The chain combines TRBV7-2 with TRBJ1-2; tentatively, D is TRBD1 (5 bases). From germline, CDR1 is SGHTA and CDR2 FQGNSA. This CDR3 has 16 amino acids. V was cut by 5 bases and J by 3 bases, with 19 bases left in between. As DNA, the CDR3 is TGTGCCAGCAGCCCTGGGGCAGGGCTGTTCGACTATGGCTACACCTTC. Translation: CASSPGAGLFDYGYTF.

This clone showed up just a few times. The rearrangement joins TRBV5-5 to TRBJ1-1; D is undetermined. CDR1 and CDR2 (germline): SGHKS, YYEKEE (reference sequence). Trimming shortened V by 4 bases and J by 2 bases, and 9 bases separated the two germline ends. There are 13 residues in the CDR3. CDR3 loop: CASSQTGNTEAFF. CDR3 DNA: TGTGCCAGCAGCCAGACGGGAAACACTGAAGCTTTCTTT.

V gene TRBV7-8 combines with J gene TRBJ2-7, with D possibly being TRBD1 (5 bases). The CDR3 loop spans 13 amino acids. Looked up from germline, CDR1 is SGHVS and CDR2 is FQNEAQ. The ends were cut back, 4 bases at V and 2 bases at J, with 9 bases in the middle. The CDR3 protein is CASSSVGPYEQYF. CDR3 coding DNA: TGTGCCAGCAGCTCCGTGGGGCCCTACGAGCAGTACTTC.

The V and J genes are TRBV3-1 (or the pseudogene TRBV3-2) and TRBJ2-1; TRBD2 matches at 12 bases. Germline CDR1 LGHDT, CDR2 YNNKEL (reference sequence). The J segment lost 8 bases and the V segment lost 4 bases, leaving 6 bases of the junction unmatched. This CDR3 spans 15 amino acids. In DNA form, the CDR3 reads TGTGCCAGCAGCCCCACTAGCGGGAGGTTCGATGAGCAGTTCTTC. As protein: CASSPTSGRFDEQFF.

As DNA, the CDR3 is TGTGCCAGCAGTGAGGGACTAGCGGGGTATTACGAGCAGTACTTC. It encodes CASSEGLAGYYEQYF. V and J are TRBV6-1 and TRBJ2-7, with TRBD2 identical over 13 bases. V trimming: 3 bases; J trimming: 4 bases; junction bases outside the gene matches: 3. The CDR3 spans 15 residues. Per germline, CDR1 MNHNS and CDR2 SASEGT.

This sequence joins TRBV6-5 and TRBJ1-1, with 12 bases matching TRBD1. The CDR3 has 16 residues. V was pared by 4 bases and J by 5 bases, with 8 bases of the junction left unmatched. Germline lookup yields CDR1 MNHEY and CDR2 SVGAGI. The CDR3 loop reads CASSSFRDRGRTEAFF. The CDR3 coding sequence is TGTGCCAGCAGTTCCTTCCGGGACAGGGGGCGAACTGAAGCTTTCTTT.

This sequence joins TRBV11-3 and TRBJ2-1, with TRBD2 identical over 13 bases. Germline V lookup: CDR1 SGHNT, CDR2 YENEEA. V lost 4 bases and J lost 7; bases outside the gene matches: 4. CDR3 length: 15 amino acids. CDR3 residues: CASSWTSGSGNEQFF. Written as DNA, the CDR3 is TGTGCCAGCAGCTGGACTAGCGGGAGTGGTAATGAGCAGTTCTTC.

The rearrangement uses TRBV5-1 and TRBJ2-1, with D possibly matching TRBD2 (6 bases). V lost 3 bases, J lost 0 bases, and 16 bases lay in between. CDR1 and CDR2 from the germline V gene are SGHRS and YFSETQ. This CDR3 is built from 17 residues. CDR3 sequence: CASSSRVSGISYNEQFF. In nucleotides, the CDR3 is TGCGCCAGCAGCTCCCGAGTTAGCGGAATCTCCTACAATGAGCAGTTCTTC.

The chain employs TRBV3-1 (or the pseudogene TRBV3-2) and TRBJ1-1, with D maybe TRBD1 (5 bases). The germline gives CDR1 LGHDT, CDR2 YNNKEL (reference sequence). Trimming removed 0 bases from V and 5 bases from J, with 13 bases in between. This CDR3 has 15 amino acids. CDR3 coding DNA: TGTGCCAGCAGCCAAGATCAGGGCCCAGGGACTGAAGCTTTCTTT. It encodes CASSQDQGPGTEAFF.

This rearrangement joins TRBV5-5 to TRBJ2-7; 7 positions agree with TRBD2. Germline values: CDR1 SGHKS, CDR2 YYEKEE (reference sequence). CDR3 length: 14 residues. J gave up 4 bases and V 4 bases, and 8 bases lay outside the gene matches. CDR3 in DNA: TGTGCCAGCAGCCTCCGGGACTACATATACGAGCAGTACTTC. Translation gives CASSLRDYIYEQYF.

This clone was seen a handful of times. The rearrangement joins TRBV6-2 or TRBV6-3 to TRBJ1-1; D might be TRBD1 (6 bases). This CDR3 is 11 amino acids long. V was trimmed by 5 bases and J by 10 bases, leaving 11 bases between them. CDR1 is MNHEY, CDR2 SVGEGT, per germline. CDR3 nucleotide sequence: TGTGCCAGCAGTCTCCAGGGGAGAGCTTTCTTT. As protein: CASSLQGRAFF.